This T cell receptor (beta chain) appears in the sequencing data of a study of early T cells in non-severe SARS-CoV-2 infection (TCRdb year 2021). With respect to the entire study: TCR sequencing used bulk RNA from unsorted whole blood, so alpha and beta chains could not be paired. Overall study outcomes, separate from this receptor: VDJdb matching was skewed toward anti-spike CD8 responses, so virus-specific expansions were likely underestimated and private and CD4 specificities were missed.

This clonotype is regarded as medium-sized (0.01 to 0.1%). No cognate antigen has been identified for it. No base quality information exists; no much larger clone differs at one position. The CDR3 holds 14 amino acids from the cysteine to the phenylalanine. Of all the DNA, just the CDR3 is kept, 42 bases in frame from base 1. The germline V gene specifies SGHDT as CDR1 and YYEEEE as CDR2. At the junction V is shortened by 4 bases and J by 7 bases; bases outside the gene matches: 8. Set within a cohort of healthcare workers in London, UK, this nested case-control study involved weekly PCR testing of nasopharyngeal swabs along with blood sampling. Healthcare workers were recruited during the week of the UK lockdown, between 23 and 31 March 2020, and followed weekly for up to about 15 weeks. Library preparation was by 5' RACE. Sequencing relied on a NextSeq 500. To correct for sequencing error and PCR bias, the TCR library protocol tagged individual cDNA molecules with unique molecular identifiers. TCR alpha and beta chains were both sequenced, and the abundances of alpha and beta sequences in each sample were closely correlated with each other. Under the source paper's analysis protocol: Decombinator V4 was used to annotate the V gene, J gene and CDR3 of the TCR sequences. Expanded TCRs were defined as changing significantly between any two time points under a Poisson model with p below 0.0001. TCR abundances were normalised to the total number of TCRs sequenced per sample and expressed as counts per million. MAIT TCRs were defined by TRAV1-2 paired with TRAJ12, TRAJ20 or TRAJ33, and iNKT TCRs by TRAV10 paired with TRAJ18. VDJdb, accessed 1 November 2021, was searched for CMV, EBV and SARS-CoV-2 annotated TCRs, excluding TCRs annotated for multiple antigens. The raw public data were reprocessed by TCRdb itself: fastp quality trimming at Q25, MiXCR clonotype calling, in-frame beta chains only. Each CDR3 protein gets just one entry, which takes the most common genes and DNA from the rows behind it. None of the V and J calls come from the authors' own analysis; TCRdb made them. Counted in this sample were fewer than 85,000 distinct CDR3 sequences; approximately 13% of them appeared once. More than 1.2% of the sample rests with the top ten.

Sequencing was carried out using whole blood. This TCR came from an adult who was a healthcare worker with PCR-confirmed SARS-CoV-2 infection or an uninfected control (not recorded which). Rearrangement joined TRBV5-6 to TRBJ2-7, and 10 bases in between align with TRBD1. The CDR3 region has the sequence CASSPPLDRGEQYF. The DNA sequence is as follows: TGTGCCAGCAGCCCCCCCTTGGACAGGGGGGAGCAGTACTTC. The reference TRBV5-6 and TRBJ2-7 proteins fill in what lies around the CDR3, so the full variable domain reads DAGVTQSPTHLIKTRGQQVTLRCSPKSGHDTVSWYQQALGQGPQFIFQYYEEEERQRGNFPDRFSGHQFPNYSSELNVNALLLGDSALYLCASSPPLDRGEQYFGPGTRLTVT.